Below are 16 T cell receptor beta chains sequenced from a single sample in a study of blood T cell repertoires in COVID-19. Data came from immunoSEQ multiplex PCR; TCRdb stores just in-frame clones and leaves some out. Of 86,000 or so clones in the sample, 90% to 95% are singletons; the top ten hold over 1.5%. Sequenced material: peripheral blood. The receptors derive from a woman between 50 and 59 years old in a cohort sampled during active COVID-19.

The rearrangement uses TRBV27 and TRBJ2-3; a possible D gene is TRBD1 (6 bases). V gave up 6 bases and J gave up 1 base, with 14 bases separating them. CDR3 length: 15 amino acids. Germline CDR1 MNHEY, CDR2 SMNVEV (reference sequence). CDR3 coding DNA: TGTGCCAGCAGCCTACAGGGCTGGCGCACAGATACGCAGTATTTT. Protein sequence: CASSLQGWRTDTQYF.

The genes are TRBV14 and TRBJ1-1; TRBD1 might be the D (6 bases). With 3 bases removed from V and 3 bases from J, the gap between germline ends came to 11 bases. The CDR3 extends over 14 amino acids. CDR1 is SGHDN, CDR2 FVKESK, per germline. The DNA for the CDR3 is TGTGCCAGCAGCCAGAACAGGGTATACACTGAAGCTTTCTTT. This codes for CASSQNRVYTEAFF.

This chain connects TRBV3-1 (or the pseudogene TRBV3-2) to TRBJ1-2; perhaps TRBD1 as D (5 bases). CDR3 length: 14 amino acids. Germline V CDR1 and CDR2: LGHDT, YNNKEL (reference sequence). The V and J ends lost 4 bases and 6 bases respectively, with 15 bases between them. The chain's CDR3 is CASSRDGGGNGYTF. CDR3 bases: TGTGCCAGCAGCCGAGATGGGGGGGGAAATGGCTACACCTTC.

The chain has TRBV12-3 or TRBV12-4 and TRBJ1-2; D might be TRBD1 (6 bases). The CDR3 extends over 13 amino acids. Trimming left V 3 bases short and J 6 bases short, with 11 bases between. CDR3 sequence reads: CASSLITGNGYTF. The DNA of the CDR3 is TGTGCCAGCAGTTTGATCACAGGGAATGGCTACACCTTC.

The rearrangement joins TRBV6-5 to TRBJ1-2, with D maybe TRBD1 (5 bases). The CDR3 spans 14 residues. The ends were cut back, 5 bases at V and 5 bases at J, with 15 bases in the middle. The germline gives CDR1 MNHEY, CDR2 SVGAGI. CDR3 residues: CASSLTGGIYGYTF. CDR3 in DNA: TGTGCCAGCAGTCTTACAGGAGGGATTTATGGCTACACCTTC.

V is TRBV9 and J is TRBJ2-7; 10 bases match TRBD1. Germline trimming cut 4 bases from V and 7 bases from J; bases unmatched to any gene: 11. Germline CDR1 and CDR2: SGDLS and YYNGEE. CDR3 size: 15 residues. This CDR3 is CASSPEDRGGHEQYF. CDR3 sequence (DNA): TGTGCCAGCAGCCCAGAGGACAGGGGGGGGCATGAGCAGTACTTC.

CDR3 nucleotides: TGCGCCAGCAGCTTGGGTCAGGGTAGCACAGATACGCAGTATTTT. Amino acid sequence: CASSLGQGSTDTQYF. The V call is TRBV5-1, the J call TRBJ2-3; a weak D match, TRBD1 (5 bases). Trimming left V 0 bases short and J 0 bases short, with 8 bases between. Germline V CDR1 and CDR2: SGHRS, YFSETQ. This CDR3 has 15 residues. Complete variable domain (other parts from reference TRBV5-1 and TRBJ2-3): KAGVTQTPRYLIKTRGQQVTLSCSPISGHRSVSWYQQTPGQGLQFLFEYFSETQRNKGNFPGRFSGRQFSNSRSEMNVSTLELGDSALYLCASSLGQGSTDTQYFGPGTRLTVL.

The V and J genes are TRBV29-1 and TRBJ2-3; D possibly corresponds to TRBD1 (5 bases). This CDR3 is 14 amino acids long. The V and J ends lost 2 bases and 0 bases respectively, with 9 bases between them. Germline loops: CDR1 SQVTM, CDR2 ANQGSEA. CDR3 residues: CSVERTTSTDTQYF. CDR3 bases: TGCAGCGTTGAAAGGACAACTAGCACAGATACGCAGTATTTT.

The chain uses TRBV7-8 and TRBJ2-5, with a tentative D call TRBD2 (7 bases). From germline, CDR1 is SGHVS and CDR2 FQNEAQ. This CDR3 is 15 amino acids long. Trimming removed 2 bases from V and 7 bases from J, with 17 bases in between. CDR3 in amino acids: CASSLQLAKGGTQYF. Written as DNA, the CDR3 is TGTGCCAGCAGCTTACAACTAGCGAAAGGGGGGACCCAGTACTTC.

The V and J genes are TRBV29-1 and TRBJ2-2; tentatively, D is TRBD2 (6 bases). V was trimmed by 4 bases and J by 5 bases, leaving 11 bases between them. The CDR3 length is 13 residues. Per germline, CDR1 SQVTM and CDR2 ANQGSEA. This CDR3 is CSVAGSRTGELFF. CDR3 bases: TGCAGCGTTGCCGGGAGTCGGACCGGGGAGCTGTTTTTT.

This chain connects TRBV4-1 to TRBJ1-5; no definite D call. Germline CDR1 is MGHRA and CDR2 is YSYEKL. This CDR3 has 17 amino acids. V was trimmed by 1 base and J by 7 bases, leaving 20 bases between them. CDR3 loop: CASSQVLRGVRGQPQHF. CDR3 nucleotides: TGCGCCAGCAGCCAAGTTTTGCGGGGTGTGAGAGGACAGCCCCAGCATTTT.

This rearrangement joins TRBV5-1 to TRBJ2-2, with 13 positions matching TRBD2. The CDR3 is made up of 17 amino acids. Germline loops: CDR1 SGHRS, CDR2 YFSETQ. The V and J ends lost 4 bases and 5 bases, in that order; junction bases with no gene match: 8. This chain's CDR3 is CASSSGLAGVGTGELFF. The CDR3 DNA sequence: TGCGCCAGCAGCAGCGGACTAGCGGGAGTGGGGACCGGGGAGCTGTTTTTT.

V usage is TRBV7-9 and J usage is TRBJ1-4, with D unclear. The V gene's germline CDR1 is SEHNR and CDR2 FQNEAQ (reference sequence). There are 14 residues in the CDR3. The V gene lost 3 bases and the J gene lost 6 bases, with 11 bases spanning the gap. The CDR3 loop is CASSFSQNDEKLFF. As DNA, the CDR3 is TGTGCCAGCAGCTTTAGCCAGAATGATGAAAAACTGTTTTTT.

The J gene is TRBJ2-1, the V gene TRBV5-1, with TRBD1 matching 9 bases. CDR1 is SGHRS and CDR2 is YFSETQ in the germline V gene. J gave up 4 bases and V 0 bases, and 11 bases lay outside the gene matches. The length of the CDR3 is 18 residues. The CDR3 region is CASSLASASGTGYNEQFF. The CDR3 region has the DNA TGCGCCAGCAGCTTGGCTTCGGCCTCCGGGACAGGGTACAATGAGCAGTTCTTC.

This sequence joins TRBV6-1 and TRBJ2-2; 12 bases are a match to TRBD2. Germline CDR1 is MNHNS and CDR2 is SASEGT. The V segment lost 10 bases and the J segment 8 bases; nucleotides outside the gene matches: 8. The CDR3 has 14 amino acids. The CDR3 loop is CATLLAGGLGELFF. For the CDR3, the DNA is TGTGCCACCCTGCTAGCGGGGGGGCTAGGGGAGCTGTTTTTT.

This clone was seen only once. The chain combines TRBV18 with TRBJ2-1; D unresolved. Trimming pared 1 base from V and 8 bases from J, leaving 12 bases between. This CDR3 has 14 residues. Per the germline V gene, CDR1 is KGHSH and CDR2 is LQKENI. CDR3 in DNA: TGTGCCAGCTCACCACAAGAGAGAGGCGATGAGCAGTTCTTC. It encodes CASSPQERGDEQFF.